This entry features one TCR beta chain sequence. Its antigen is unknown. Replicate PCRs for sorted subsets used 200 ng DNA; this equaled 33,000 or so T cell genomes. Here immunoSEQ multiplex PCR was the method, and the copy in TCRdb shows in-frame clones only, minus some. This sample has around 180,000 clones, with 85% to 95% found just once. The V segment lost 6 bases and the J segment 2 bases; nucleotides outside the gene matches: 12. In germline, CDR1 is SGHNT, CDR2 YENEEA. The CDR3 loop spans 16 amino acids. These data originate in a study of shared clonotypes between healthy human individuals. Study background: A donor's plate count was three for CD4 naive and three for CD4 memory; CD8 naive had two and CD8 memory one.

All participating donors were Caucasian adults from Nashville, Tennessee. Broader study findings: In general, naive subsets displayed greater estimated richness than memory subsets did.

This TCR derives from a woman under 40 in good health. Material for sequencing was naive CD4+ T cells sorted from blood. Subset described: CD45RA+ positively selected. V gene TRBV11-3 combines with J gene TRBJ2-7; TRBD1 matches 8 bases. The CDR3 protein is CASRSGQGKYPYEQYF. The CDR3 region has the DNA TGTGCCAGCAGATCCGGACAGGGAAAATACCCCTACGAGCAGTACTTC.